These 29 T cell receptor beta chains were all obtained from the same sample, sequenced in a study of beta chain features in type 1 diabetes. Study observations and caveats: Across all four CD4+ subsets, people with type 1 diabetes showed modestly shorter TCRB CDR3s.

Their specific antigens are unknown. The entirety of the isolated RNA underwent reverse transcription, so expressed TCRB transcripts were sequenced. Assay: immunoSEQ multiplex PCR; the TCRdb copy retains only in-frame clones and omits some. The sample consists of 240,000 or so clones, approximately 15% of them appearing once. Specimen: naive CD4+ T cells from blood. All receptors come from a man aged 25 to 40 with type 1 diabetes.

The rearrangement links TRBV5-6 to TRBJ1-5, with D unresolved. The CDR3 has 15 amino acids. Deletions cut 4 bases from V and 8 bases from J, with 19 bases between. Germline CDR1 SGHDT, CDR2 YYEEEE. The CDR3 DNA is TGTGCCAGCAGCCTAAAGCCGGAGGGAGTAAAGCCCCAGCATTTT. This gives the protein CASSLKPEGVKPQHF.

This chain connects TRBV11-2 to TRBJ2-5, with D tentatively TRBD1 (6 bases). This CDR3 spans 17 amino acids. V was cut by 1 base and J by 4 bases, with 19 bases left in between. The germline V gene has CDR1 SGHAT and CDR2 FQNNGV. The CDR3 bases are TGTGCCAGCAGCTTAGGGCAGGAAGGGGGACGACGAGAGACCCAGTACTTC. Protein: CASSLGQEGGRRETQYF. The variable domain in full, with the rest retrieved from reference TRBV11-2 and TRBJ2-5, is EAGVAQSPRYKIIEKRQSVAFWCNPISGHATLYWYQQILGQGPKLLIQFQNNGVVDDSQLPKDRFSAERLKGVDSTLKIQPAKLEDSAVYLCASSLGQEGGRRETQYFGPGTRLLVL.

The rearrangement uses TRBV28 and TRBJ2-7, with 15 nucleotides matching TRBD2. CDR1 is MDHEN and CDR2 is SYDVKM in the germline V gene. This CDR3 spans 18 amino acids. V gave up 6 bases and J gave up 2 bases; unmatched junction bases: 11. The CDR3 DNA reads as TGTGCCAGCAGGAGAGAGGGACTAGCGGGAGGACCTACCTACGAGCAGTACTTC. Its translation is CASRREGLAGGPTYEQYF.

The chain carries TRBV29-1 and TRBJ2-3; TRBD2 might be the D (6 bases). Deletions cut 3 bases from V and 3 bases from J, with 10 bases between. Germline V CDR1 and CDR2: SQVTM, ANQGSEA. The CDR3 spans 13 residues. CDR3 nucleotides: TGCAGCGTTGAGGGGGGAAGGACAGATACGCAGTATTTT. It encodes CSVEGGRTDTQYF.

The chain carries TRBV19 and TRBJ2-2; D uncertain. The germline V gene encodes CDR1 LNHDA and CDR2 SQIVND (reference sequence). The CDR3 spans 11 residues. V lost 5 bases and J 5 bases, leaving 3 bases between the germline ends. The CDR3 bases are TGTGCCAGTAGTCTAACCGGGGAGCTGTTTTTT. Translation gives CASSLTGELFF.

The genes are TRBV19 and TRBJ2-7, with a tentative D call TRBD2 (5 bases). The CDR3 runs to 14 residues. CDR1 is LNHDA, CDR2 SQIVND, per germline (reference sequence). V lost 4 bases to trimming and J lost 5 bases, with 15 bases between them. The CDR3 region has the DNA TGTGCCAGTAGTAGGAGGACGCGGCCCCACGAGCAGTACTTC. Amino acid sequence: CASSRRTRPHEQYF.

This clone was observed a few times. CDR3 amino acids: CASSGGLAGVGTGELFF. The CDR3 DNA reads as TGCGCCAGCAGCGGGGGACTAGCGGGAGTCGGCACCGGGGAGCTGTTTTTT. The gene calls are TRBV5-1 and TRBJ2-2; 14 bases map to TRBD2. The J segment lost 4 bases and the V segment lost 4 bases, leaving 6 bases of the junction unmatched. The CDR3 is made up of 17 amino acids. The germline V gene has CDR1 SGHRS and CDR2 YFSETQ. The complete variable domain, with remaining parts taken from reference TRBV5-1 and TRBJ2-2, reads KAGVTQTPRYLIKTRGQQVTLSCSPISGHRSVSWYQQTPGQGLQFLFEYFSETQRNKGNFPGRFSGRQFSNSRSEMNVSTLELGDSALYLCASSGGLAGVGTGELFFGEGSRLTVL.

This clone turned up a few times. The J gene is TRBJ1-4, the V gene TRBV6-6; D uncertain. Germline CDR1 is MNHNY and CDR2 is SVGAGI (reference sequence). Trimming shortened V by 0 bases and J by 2 bases, and 4 bases separated the two germline ends. The CDR3 contains 14 residues. As DNA, the CDR3 is TGTGCCAGCAGTTACTCCGGGACTAATGAAAAACTGTTTTTT. Translation gives CASSYSGTNEKLFF.

The chain joins TRBV5-4 to TRBJ1-6; 7 nucleotides line up with TRBD1. Germline V gives CDR1 SGHNT, CDR2 YYREEE (reference sequence). Trimming cost V 4 bases and J 5 bases; bases outside gene matches: 9. The CDR3 extends over 16 amino acids. CDR3 DNA sequence: TGTGCCAGCAGCCCGCCGGGACAGAACCATAATTCACCCCTCCACTTT. It yields the protein CASSPPGQNHNSPLHF.

The CDR3 bases are TGTGCCAGTAGTATTGGGCCAGCAACCTACGAGCAGTACTTC. This encodes CASSIGPATYEQYF. This chain joins TRBV19 and TRBJ2-7; D not resolved. Germline lookup yields CDR1 LNHDA and CDR2 SQIVND (reference sequence). This CDR3 spans 14 amino acids. Trimming left V 3 bases short and J 2 bases short, with 11 bases between.

This chain joins TRBV19 and TRBJ2-3, with a weak D call TRBD1 (6 bases). The germline V and J ends were trimmed by 5 bases and 5 bases, with 14 bases remaining between them. Germline V gene data show CDR1 as LNHDA and CDR2 as SQIVND (reference sequence). This CDR3 has 14 residues. Here the CDR3 DNA reads TGTGCCAGTAGTTTCGGACAGAACCAAGATACGCAGTATTTT. Its protein product is CASSFGQNQDTQYF.

This chain uses TRBV18 with TRBJ1-1, with TRBD1 matching 7 bases. The germline V gene encodes CDR1 KGHSH and CDR2 LQKENI. CDR3 length: 14 residues. Losses at the gene ends were 3 bases for V and 4 bases for J; bases not matched to a gene: 5. CDR3 bases: TGTGCCAGCTCACCCACAGGGGATGGCACTGAAGCTTTCTTT. Translating gives CASSPTGDGTEAFF.

The chain uses TRBV5-1 and TRBJ2-7, with D hard to call. Per the germline V gene, CDR1 is SGHRS and CDR2 is YFSETQ. The CDR3 loop spans 14 amino acids. Trimming cost V 0 bases and J 6 bases, with 13 bases left between them. CDR3 sequence reads: CASSLASTPGEQYF. The CDR3 bases are TGCGCCAGCAGCTTGGCCTCCACCCCCGGCGAGCAGTACTTC. Full variable domain (missing parts from reference TRBV5-1 and TRBJ2-7): KAGVTQTPRYLIKTRGQQVTLSCSPISGHRSVSWYQQTPGQGLQFLFEYFSETQRNKGNFPGRFSGRQFSNSRSEMNVSTLELGDSALYLCASSLASTPGEQYFGPGTRLTVT.

The chain links TRBV6-5 to TRBJ2-5; D not certain. CDR3 length: 12 amino acids. The V and J ends lost 2 bases and 5 bases respectively, with 6 bases between them. Germline CDR1 and CDR2: MNHEY and SVGAGI. The CDR3 DNA is TGTGCCAGCAGTTACCACTCGGAGACCCAGTACTTC. Amino acids: CASSYHSETQYF.

This clone turned up a few times. V gene TRBV7-9 combines with J gene TRBJ2-3; 9 nucleotides agree with TRBD2. Germline loops: CDR1 SEHNR, CDR2 FQNEAQ (reference sequence). Losses at the gene ends were 11 bases for V and 5 bases for J; bases not matched to a gene: 11. The CDR3 is 14 residues long. The DNA for the CDR3 is TGTGCCGGAAGCGTAGCGGGAGTTAAAGATACGCAGTATTTT. Protein: CAGSVAGVKDTQYF.

The gene calls are TRBV18 and TRBJ2-4; the D gene is possibly TRBD2 (5 bases). The V and J ends lost 3 bases and 7 bases respectively, with 13 bases between them. The germline V gene encodes CDR1 KGHSH and CDR2 LQKENI. CDR3 length: 14 amino acids. The CDR3 region is CASSPGETGNIQYF. In DNA, the CDR3 is TGTGCCAGCTCACCGGGAGAGACCGGTAACATTCAGTACTTC.

This clone appeared a few times. The rearrangement uses TRBV4-1 and TRBJ2-5; 7 bases map to TRBD2. V was pared by 6 bases and J by 2 bases, with 3 bases of the junction left unmatched. CDR1 MGHRA and CDR2 YSYEKL come from the germline V gene. The CDR3 runs to 13 residues. The CDR3 spells CASSLAVQETQYF. CDR3 bases: TGCGCCAGCAGTCTAGCGGTACAAGAGACCCAGTACTTC.

This clone has only a few counts. The rearrangement links TRBV5-1 to TRBJ2-7; maybe TRBD2 (5 bases). This CDR3 has 16 residues. The germline V gene encodes CDR1 SGHRS and CDR2 YFSETQ. V shed 0 bases and J shed 5 bases, with 18 bases lying between them. This CDR3 reads CASSLANMERRDEQYF. The DNA for the CDR3 is TGCGCCAGCAGCTTGGCTAACATGGAGAGGCGGGACGAGCAGTACTTC.

V and J are TRBV5-1 and TRBJ2-1; 8 bases match TRBD1. The CDR3 contains 15 residues. With V trimmed by 4 bases and J by 5 bases, 8 bases remained unmatched. Germline CDR1 SGHRS, CDR2 YFSETQ. The CDR3: CASSIGQGFHNEQFF. In nucleotides, the CDR3 is TGCGCCAGCAGCATAGGACAGGGATTTCACAATGAGCAGTTCTTC.

The rearrangement uses TRBV2 and TRBJ1-1; 8 bases match TRBD1. The junction had 1 base not matched to a gene; V was cut back by 6 bases and J by 1 base. Per germline, CDR1 SNHLY and CDR2 FYNNEI. The CDR3 totals 13 residues. The DNA for the CDR3 is TGTGCCAGCAGGGGACAGGAGAACACTGAAGCTTTCTTT. It specifies CASRGQENTEAFF.

This clone was detected only a few times. The genes are TRBV2 and TRBJ2-7; D possibly corresponds to TRBD1 (6 bases). Trimming pared 5 bases from V and 4 bases from J, leaving 6 bases between. Germline CDR1 is SNHLY and CDR2 is FYNNEI. The CDR3 covers 11 residues. CDR3 protein: CASSTGYEQYF. In DNA, the CDR3 is TGTGCCAGCAGTACAGGGTACGAGCAGTACTTC.

This chain connects TRBV11-2 to TRBJ1-1; 7 bases are shared with TRBD1. The CDR3 loop spans 14 amino acids. Per germline, CDR1 SGHAT and CDR2 FQNNGV. V was pared by 5 bases and J by 11 bases, with 14 bases of the junction left unmatched. DNA for the CDR3: TGTGCCAGCAGCCCTCCGGGACAGCATCCAGGGGCTTTCTTT. Its protein is CASSPPGQHPGAFF.

The chain couples TRBV2 to TRBJ1-6; D is undetermined. The CDR3 is 14 residues long. V lost 2 bases and J 7 bases, leaving 9 bases between the germline ends. Germline assignment: CDR1 SNHLY and CDR2 FYNNEI. The DNA of the CDR3 is TGTGCCAGCAGTGAACAGATCCAAAATTCACCCCTCCACTTT. It is translated as CASSEQIQNSPLHF. The variable domain in full, completed from reference TRBV2 and TRBJ1-6, reads EPEVTQTPSHQVTQMGQEVILRCVPISNHLYFYWYRQILGQKVEFLVSFYNNEISEKSEIFDDQFSVERPDGSNFTLKIRSTKLEDSAMYFCASSEQIQNSPLHFGNGTRLTVT.

This clone was detected a few times. The chain has TRBV6-5 and TRBJ1-2, with 9 bases fitting TRBD1. Germline trimming cut 6 bases from V and 4 bases from J; bases unmatched to any gene: 3. CDR1 and CDR2 (germline): MNHEY, SVGAGI. This CDR3 is 13 amino acids long. CDR3: CASSPTGGYGYTF. The CDR3 nucleotides are TGTGCCAGCAGCCCGACAGGGGGCTATGGCTACACCTTC.

This clone turned up a few times. The chain couples TRBV6-6 to TRBJ2-1; the match to TRBD2 covers 12 bases. V shed 2 bases and J 7 bases; nucleotides not matched to a gene: 3. This CDR3 spans 15 amino acids. Germline-derived CDR1 and CDR2 are MNHNY and SVGAGI (reference sequence). The CDR3, as DNA: TGTGCCAGCAGTTACAGACTAGCGGGAGTTAATGAGCAGTTCTTC. This sequence encodes CASSYRLAGVNEQFF.

This clone was counted a few times. This rearrangement joins TRBV2 to TRBJ2-2, with TRBD1 matching over 8 bases. The V gene's germline CDR1 is SNHLY and CDR2 FYNNEI. V was clipped by 4 bases and J by 4 bases; unmatched bases: 5. The CDR3 consists of 15 residues. The DNA of the CDR3 is TGTGCCAGCAGTGGCTACAGGGGGGCCACCGGGGAGCTGTTTTTT. Its translation is CASSGYRGATGELFF.

The gene calls are TRBV30 and TRBJ2-1; perhaps TRBD1 as D (6 bases). The CDR3 spans 13 residues. Trimming shortened V by 3 bases and J by 3 bases, and 9 bases separated the two germline ends. In germline, CDR1 is GTSNPN, CDR2 SVGIG (reference sequence). The CDR3, as DNA: TGTGCCTGGAGCCCGGACAGCTACAATGAGCAGTTCTTC. It codes for CAWSPDSYNEQFF. Full variable domain (missing parts from reference TRBV30 and TRBJ2-1): SQTIHQWPATLVQPVGSPLSLECTVEGTSNPNLYWYRQAAGRGLQLLFYSVGIGQISSEVPQNLSASRPQDRQFILSSKKLLLSDSGFYLCAWSPDSYNEQFFGPGTRLTVL.

This clone has a handful of counts. CDR3: CASSVQGFQETQYF. The CDR3 DNA sequence: TGTGCCAGCAGCGTACAGGGTTTCCAAGAGACCCAGTACTTC. The genes are TRBV7-9 and TRBJ2-5; D might be TRBD1 (6 bases). In germline, CDR1 is SEHNR, CDR2 FQNEAQ (reference sequence). The length of the CDR3 is 14 residues. V was pared by 5 bases and J by 1 base, with 11 bases between.

The chain employs TRBV7-9 and TRBJ2-5, with D unclear. Between the trimmed V and J ends, which lost 3 bases and 2 bases, there was a span of 7 bases. The CDR3 extends over 13 amino acids. CDR1 SEHNR and CDR2 FQNEAQ come from the germline V gene (reference sequence). The CDR3 nucleotides read TGTGCCAGCAGCTTGGGCTGGCAAGAGACCCAGTACTTC. Translated, it gives CASSLGWQETQYF.